The sequence of this T cell receptor beta chain was determined in a study of T-cell memory formation after mild COVID-19. This clonotype was counted many times. Its matching antigen is unknown. UMIs and sample barcodes were carried by the TCR alpha and TCR beta cDNA libraries that 5'RACE produced using constant-segment primers. TCRdb re-called the 5' RACE reads with MiXCR, one entry per CDR3 protein. The sample lists about 180,000 distinct CDR3 sequences; under 20% were seen once. This CDR3 region has 14 residues. CDR1 and CDR2 (germline): SGHTA, FQGNSA. Losses at the gene ends were 3 bases for V and 6 bases for J; bases not matched to a gene: 4. Study-wide results and limits: From day 15 to 85, contracting clones were balanced between CD4 and CD8, whereas later expanders leaned toward CD4+.

This sequence joins TRBV7-2 and TRBJ2-1; the match to TRBD1 covers 8 bases. Sequencing input: PBMCs or a T cell subset sorted from them (not recorded which). The sequence came from a man aged 18 to 29 who had mild COVID-19 (a few samples of this study predate the infection). Cell type and time point are not known. The CDR3 is CASSLDQGANEQFF. The DNA for the CDR3 is TGTGCCAGCAGCTTGGACCAGGGGGCCAATGAGCAGTTCTTC.